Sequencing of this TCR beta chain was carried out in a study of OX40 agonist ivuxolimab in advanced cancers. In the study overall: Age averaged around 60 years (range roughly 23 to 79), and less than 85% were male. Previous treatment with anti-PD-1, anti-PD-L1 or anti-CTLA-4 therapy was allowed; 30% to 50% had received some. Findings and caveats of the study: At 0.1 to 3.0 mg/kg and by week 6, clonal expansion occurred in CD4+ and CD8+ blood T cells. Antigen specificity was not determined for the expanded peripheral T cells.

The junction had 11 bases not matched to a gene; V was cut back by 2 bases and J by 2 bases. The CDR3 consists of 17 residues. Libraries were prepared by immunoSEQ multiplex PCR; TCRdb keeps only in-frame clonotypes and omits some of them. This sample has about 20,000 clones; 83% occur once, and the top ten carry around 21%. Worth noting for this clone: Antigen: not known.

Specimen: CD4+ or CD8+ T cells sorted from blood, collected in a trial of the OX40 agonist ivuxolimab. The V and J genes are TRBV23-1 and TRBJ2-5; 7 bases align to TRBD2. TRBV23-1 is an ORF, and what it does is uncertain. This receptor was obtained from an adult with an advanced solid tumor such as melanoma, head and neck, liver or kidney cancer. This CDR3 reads CASSQPLGGRVQETQYF. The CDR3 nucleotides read TGCGCCAGCAGTCAACCGCTCGGCGGGAGAGTTCAAGAGACCCAGTACTTC.